This entry lists 10 T cell receptor beta chains sequenced from one sample in a study of blood T cell repertoires in COVID-19. TCRdb keeps only in-frame clones here, not all; method: immunoSEQ multiplex PCR. The data hold some 250,000 clones, with about nine tenths observed a single time. The specimen was peripheral blood. The origin of the receptors is a man aged 55 to 70 who had recovered from COVID-19.

The chain carries TRBV6-2 or TRBV6-3 and TRBJ1-1, with 7 bases aligning to TRBD1. There are 15 residues in the CDR3. CDR1 is MNHEY, CDR2 SVGEGT, per germline. With 5 bases clipped from V and 6 bases from J, the junction kept 12 bases outside the gene matches. CDR3 protein: CASSRDSLIYAEAFF. Here the CDR3 DNA reads TGTGCCAGCAGTCGGGACAGTCTAATTTATGCTGAAGCTTTCTTT.

The chain is built from TRBV12-3 or TRBV12-4 and TRBJ2-3; 8 bases are a match to TRBD1. The V and J ends lost 6 bases and 4 bases, in that order; junction bases with no gene match: 3. The CDR3 sequence is 13 residues long. DNA of the CDR3: TGTGCCAGCAGGGGGACAGGCGCAGATACGCAGTATTTT. As protein: CASRGTGADTQYF.

The V gene is TRBV7-8, the J gene TRBJ1-3, with D uncertain. The CDR3 extends over 13 amino acids. Trimming cost V 5 bases and J 3 bases, with 8 bases left between them. Germline-derived CDR1 and CDR2 are SGHVS and FQNEAQ. The CDR3 protein is CASSLPGGNTIYF. For the CDR3, the DNA is TGTGCCAGCAGCCTTCCGGGTGGAAACACCATATATTTT.

V and J are TRBV3-1 (or the pseudogene TRBV3-2) and TRBJ1-6, with D possibly TRBD1 on 5 matching bases. The CDR3 covers 16 residues. V was trimmed by 1 base and J by 13 bases, leaving 20 bases between them. Germline loops: CDR1 LGHDT, CDR2 YNNKEL (reference sequence). CDR3 nucleotides: TGTGCCAGCAGCCAAGTTAGCTCGGCGGGGGGTAGGCCCCTCCACTTT. This codes for CASSQVSSAGGRPLHF.

CDR3 region: CASRIRGGVNQPQHF. In DNA, the CDR3 is TGTGCCAGCAGAATTAGGGGAGGTGTAAATCAGCCCCAGCATTTT. J is TRBJ1-5 and V is TRBV6-5; D is possibly TRBD1 (5 bases). There are 15 residues in the CDR3. V lost 6 bases, J lost 4 bases, and 16 bases lay in between. Germline V gene data show CDR1 as MNHEY and CDR2 as SVGAGI.

The chain carries TRBV27 and TRBJ1-6, with 9 bases that match TRBD1. This CDR3 has 18 amino acids. V was clipped by 0 bases and J by 5 bases; unmatched bases: 8. CDR1 and CDR2 (germline): MNHEY, SMNVEV (reference sequence). The DNA of the CDR3 is TGTGCCAGCAGTTTATCCCCTTTCGGGACAGGGCATAATTCACCCCTCCACTTT. This encodes CASSLSPFGTGHNSPLHF.

This clone was observed a handful of times. The chain couples TRBV5-4 to TRBJ2-4, with 10 bases that match TRBD2. The CDR3 totals 16 residues. The germline V gene has CDR1 SGHNT and CDR2 YYREEE (reference sequence). The V and J ends lost 0 bases and 3 bases, in that order; junction bases with no gene match: 3. CDR3 bases: TGTGCCAGCAGCTTGGGATTAGCGGGGGGCAAAAACATTCAGTACTTC. This sequence encodes CASSLGLAGGKNIQYF.

The chain links TRBV9 to TRBJ2-7; unclear D gene. The V and J ends lost 0 bases and 2 bases respectively, with 6 bases between them. The length of the CDR3 is 13 residues. Germline V lookup: CDR1 SGDLS, CDR2 YYNGEE. The CDR3 DNA is TGTGCCAGCAGCGTAGGCCCTACCTACGAGCAGTACTTC. Translating it yields CASSVGPTYEQYF.

J is TRBJ2-1 and V is TRBV15, with 11 positions matching TRBD2. The CDR3 contains 16 residues. J was trimmed by 5 bases and V by 5 bases; bases with no gene match: 8. Germline CDR1 reads LNHNV; CDR2 reads YYDKDF (reference sequence). This CDR3 is CATSGLLAGGHNEQFF. The CDR3 DNA is TGTGCCACCAGCGGACTCTTAGCGGGGGGGCACAATGAGCAGTTCTTC.

The chain carries TRBV11-2 and TRBJ2-1; 12 bases line up with TRBD2. Germline lookup yields CDR1 SGHAT and CDR2 FQNNGV. V shed 4 bases and J 9 bases; nucleotides not matched to a gene: 10. The CDR3 sequence is 16 residues long. CDR3: CASSSSGGGPLFEQFF. In DNA, the CDR3 is TGTGCCAGCAGCTCTAGCGGGGGGGGCCCCCTTTTTGAGCAGTTCTTC.